This TCR beta chain was obtained from a study of a mutant IDH1 vaccine in newly diagnosed glioma. Study context: Most had both radiotherapy and temozolomide beforehand; others had only one.

A remark on this clone: What it binds is unknown.

There are 13 residues in the CDR3. V gave up 0 bases and J gave up 4 bases, with 7 bases separating them. Germline CDR1 and CDR2: MNHNY and SVGAGI (reference sequence). Generated by immunoSEQ multiplex PCR, the TCRdb table keeps only in-frame clones and is missing some. This sample has nearly 70,000 clones; 79% occur once, and the top ten carry about 7.5%. Findings and limits, study-wide: Shifts in the top peripheral T cell clonotypes seemed unrelated to pseudoprogression. Most patients, about 93%, showed vaccine-induced immune responses.

This sample's time point: baseline, week 1 (first vaccination visit). Treatment reported: pre-vaccination baseline after standard-of-care therapy. The chain combines TRBV6-6 with TRBJ2-7; D is undetermined. Source: PBMCs, taken from a glioma patient treated with radiotherapy, temozolomide or both. This TCR derives from a man in his fifties with glioma. The CDR3 bases are TGTGCCAGCAGTTACTCGAAGAGTTACGAGCAGTACTTC. Translated, it gives CASSYSKSYEQYF.